This T cell receptor (beta chain) was obtained from a study of blood T cell repertoires in COVID-19. The wider study: Nucleic acid was either cDNA or gDNA, and it came from T cells, B-cell-depleted T cells, or PBMCs.

Trimming shortened V by 4 bases and J by 2 bases, and 18 bases separated the two germline ends. The length of the CDR3 is 17 residues. CDR1 and CDR2 (germline): MNHNS, SASEGT. TCRdb's copy holds only in-frame clones and misses some; the assay was immunoSEQ multiplex PCR. The table has fewer than 300,000 clones, approximately 85% seen once; the top ten hold more than 4.5%. This TCR was recovered from a man in his fifties or sixties with active or convalescent COVID-19. Sequencing input: peripheral blood. V and J are TRBV6-1 and TRBJ1-5; tentatively, D is TRBD1 (5 bases). CDR3 loop: CASSVTRDSRGNQPQHF. CDR3 nucleotide sequence: TGTGCCAGCAGTGTGACCCGGGACTCCCGGGGCAATCAGCCCCAGCATTTT.